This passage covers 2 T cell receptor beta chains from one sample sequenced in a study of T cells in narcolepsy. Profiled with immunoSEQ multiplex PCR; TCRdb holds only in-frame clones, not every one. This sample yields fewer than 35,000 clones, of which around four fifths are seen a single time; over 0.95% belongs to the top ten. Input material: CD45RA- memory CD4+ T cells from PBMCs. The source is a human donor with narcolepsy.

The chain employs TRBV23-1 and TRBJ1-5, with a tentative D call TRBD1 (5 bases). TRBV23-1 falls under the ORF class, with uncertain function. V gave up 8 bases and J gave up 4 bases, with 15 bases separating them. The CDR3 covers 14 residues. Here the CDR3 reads CASLLNRGNQPQHF. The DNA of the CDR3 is TGCGCCAGCCTCTTAAATCGGGGGAATCAGCCCCAGCATTTT.

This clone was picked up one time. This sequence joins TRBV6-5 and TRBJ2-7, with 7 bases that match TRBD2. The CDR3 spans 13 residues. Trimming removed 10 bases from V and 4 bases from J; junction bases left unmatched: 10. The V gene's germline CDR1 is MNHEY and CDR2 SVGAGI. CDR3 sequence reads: CATLGREFYEQYF. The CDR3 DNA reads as TGTGCCACCTTAGGGCGGGAGTTTTACGAGCAGTACTTC.